Listed here are 28 T cell receptor beta chains from one sample, sequenced in a study of cytomegalovirus exposure and HLA in healthy donors. Use of 60 Vbeta and 13 Jbeta primers characterized the PCR. Here immunoSEQ multiplex PCR was the method, and the copy in TCRdb shows in-frame clones only, minus some. The sample has about 130,000 clones; around four fifths are singletons. Material for sequencing was PBMCs. The source of these receptors is a man younger than 45 in good health.

The chain combines TRBV5-1 with TRBJ2-7, with TRBD1 as a possible D gene (6 bases). Looked up from germline, CDR1 is SGHRS and CDR2 is YFSETQ. This CDR3 has 15 amino acids. V lost 2 bases to trimming and J lost 0 bases, with 12 bases between them. The CDR3 loop is CASSFLRDNSYEQYF. In DNA, the CDR3 is TGCGCCAGCAGCTTCCTCCGGGACAACTCCTACGAGCAGTACTTC.

The rearrangement joins TRBV9 to TRBJ2-3; 7 bases match TRBD2. The germline V gene has CDR1 SGDLS and CDR2 YYNGEE. Germline trimming cut 0 bases from V and 4 bases from J; bases unmatched to any gene: 2. The CDR3 totals 14 residues. The CDR3 coding sequence is TGTGCCAGCAGCGTAGACAGCGGGGCAGATACGCAGTATTTT. This translates into CASSVDSGADTQYF. The variable domain in full, completed from reference TRBV9 and TRBJ2-3, reads DSGVTQTPKHLITATGQRVTLRCSPRSGDLSVYWYQQSLDQGLQFLIQYYNGEERAKGNILERFSAQQFPDLHSELNLSSLELGDSALYFCASSVDSGADTQYFGPGTRLTVL.

This chain joins TRBV5-4 and TRBJ2-7, with a tentative D call TRBD2 (7 bases). Germline CDR1 is SGHNT and CDR2 is YYREEE (reference sequence). V was clipped by 0 bases and J by 0 bases, with 13 bases between them. CDR3 length equals 16 residues. In nucleotides, the CDR3 is TGTGCCAGCAGCTTGGGAAGGGGGGGGGTCTCCTACGAGCAGTACTTC. Amino acid sequence: CASSLGRGGVSYEQYF.

The rearrangement uses TRBV7-9 and TRBJ1-4; D might be TRBD1 (5 bases). The V and J ends lost 8 bases and 1 base respectively, with 11 bases between them. This CDR3 is built from 14 residues. CDR1 is SEHNR and CDR2 is FQNEAQ in the germline V gene (reference sequence). In nucleotides, the CDR3 is TGTGCCAGCCTAGACAGCCGAACTAATGAAAAACTGTTTTTT. Residues: CASLDSRTNEKLFF.

The rearrangement links TRBV19 to TRBJ2-5; 7 bases line up with TRBD1. Germline loops: CDR1 LNHDA, CDR2 SQIVND (reference sequence). The CDR3 runs to 13 residues. V was pared by 4 bases and J by 3 bases, with 2 bases of the junction left unmatched. CDR3 sequence: CASSTTGEETQYF. The CDR3 region has the DNA TGTGCCAGTAGTACTACAGGGGAAGAGACCCAGTACTTC.

The rearrangement joins TRBV29-1 to TRBJ1-1, with 7 positions matching TRBD1. V was pared by 3 bases and J by 5 bases, with 6 bases of the junction left unmatched. The CDR3 contains 13 residues. CDR1 is SQVTM and CDR2 is ANQGSEA in the germline V gene. The chain's CDR3 is CSVDRSRGTEAFF. DNA for the CDR3: TGCAGCGTTGACAGGAGCAGGGGGACTGAAGCTTTCTTT.

As regards this clone: One end of the junction varies from germline; a read error may be responsible. Other nucleotide sequences in the sample specify the same CDR3. The rearrangement links TRBV27 to TRBJ2-3; perhaps TRBD2 as D (5 bases). Germline CDR1 and CDR2: MNHEY and SMNVEV (reference sequence). This CDR3 is built from 15 residues. CDR3 DNA sequence: TGTGCCAGCAGTTACATCGGGATAGGCACAGATACGCAATATTTT. The encoded protein is CASSYIGIGTDTQYF.

J is TRBJ2-5 and V is TRBV10-3; D is uncertain. This CDR3 comprises 12 residues. The germline CDR1 and CDR2 sequences are ENHRY and SYGVKD. V lost 4 bases to trimming and J lost 5 bases, with 8 bases between them. The chain's CDR3 is CAISAKEETQYF. In nucleotides, the CDR3 is TGTGCCATCAGTGCAAAGGAGGAGACCCAGTACTTC.

The V gene is TRBV27, the J gene TRBJ1-4, with 11 bases lining up with TRBD1. Germline V lookup: CDR1 MNHEY, CDR2 SMNVEV (reference sequence). This CDR3 has 15 amino acids. Germline trimming cut 2 bases from V and 7 bases from J; bases unmatched to any gene: 3. CDR3 DNA sequence: TGTGCCAGCAGTTTAGGACAGGGGGCCATTGAAAAACTGTTTTTT. Its protein is CASSLGQGAIEKLFF. Variable domain in full (rest from reference TRBV27 and TRBJ1-4): EAQVTQNPRYLITVTGKKLTVTCSQNMNHEYMSWYRQDPGLGLRQIYYSMNVEVTDKGDVPEGYKVSRKEKRNFPLILESPSPNQTSLYFCASSLGQGAIEKLFFGSGTQLSVL.

V and J are TRBV18 and TRBJ1-1; 12 bases match TRBD1. The CDR3 contains 18 residues. The germline gives CDR1 KGHSH, CDR2 LQKENI. The trim removed 4 bases at V and 5 bases at J, leaving 14 bases unmatched. The CDR3 DNA follows: TGTGCCAGCTCACTCAACCGACCGGGACAGGGGGCGGAAACTGAAGCTTTCTTT. It yields the protein CASSLNRPGQGAETEAFF.

The rearrangement uses TRBV7-3 and TRBJ2-2; TRBD1 matches at 8 bases. Germline loops: CDR1 SGHTA, CDR2 FQGTGA. V lost 5 bases, J lost 4 bases, and 6 bases stayed unmatched. The CDR3 is 15 residues long. The CDR3 DNA follows: TGTGCCAGCAGCCCAGGGGGCGCGGGCACCGGGGAGCTGTTTTTT. Translation: CASSPGGAGTGELFF.

V is TRBV7-3 and J is TRBJ2-2; 8 positions agree with TRBD2. CDR1 and CDR2 (germline): SGHTA, FQGTGA. CDR3 length: 16 amino acids. The junction had 3 bases not matched to a gene; V was cut back by 2 bases and J by 1 base. This chain's CDR3 is CASSLHSGVNTGELFF. The CDR3 nucleotides read TGTGCCAGCAGCTTACATAGCGGGGTGAACACCGGGGAGCTGTTTTTT. Combining the CDR3 with reference TRBV7-3 and TRBJ2-2 gives the whole variable domain GAGVSQTPSNKVTEKGKYVELRCDPISGHTALYWYRQSLGQGPEFLIYFQGTGAADDSGLPNDRFFAVRPEGSVSTLKIQRTERGDSAVYLCASSLHSGVNTGELFFGEGSRLTVL.

V is TRBV10-3 and J is TRBJ1-1; D not resolved. Germline V gene sequence: CDR1 ENHRY, CDR2 SYGVKD. The CDR3 consists of 15 residues. Between the trimmed V and J ends, which lost 3 bases and 1 base, there was a span of 12 bases. CDR3 DNA sequence: TGTGCCATCAGTGACCCTGGGCGACCGAACACTGAAGCTTTCTTT. This sequence encodes CAISDPGRPNTEAFF.

The chain employs TRBV28 and TRBJ1-1; TRBD1 matches 7 bases. This CDR3 contains 14 residues. V was clipped by 6 bases and J by 1 base; unmatched bases: 5. Germline V gene data show CDR1 as MDHEN and CDR2 as SYDVKM. The CDR3: CASSRNRGNTEAFF. For the CDR3, the DNA is TGTGCCAGCAGCCGCAACAGGGGGAACACTGAAGCTTTCTTT. Using reference TRBV28 and TRBJ1-1 for the parts outside the CDR3, the full variable domain is DVKVTQSSRYLVKRTGEKVFLECVQDMDHENMFWYRQDPGLGLRLIYFSYDVKMKEKGDIPEGYSVSREKKERFSLILESASTNQTSMYLCASSRNRGNTEAFFGQGTRLTVV.

This clone has a handful of counts. The rearrangement links TRBV9 to TRBJ2-5; D unresolved. The CDR3 sequence is 13 residues long. The ends were cut back, 5 bases at V and 5 bases at J, with 13 bases in the middle. Germline loops: CDR1 SGDLS, CDR2 YYNGEE. The CDR3 coding sequence is TGTGCCAGCAGTATTCCAGGCGCGGAGACCCAGTACTTC. Its protein is CASSIPGAETQYF.

V usage is TRBV4-3 and J usage is TRBJ2-7; 9 bases are shared with TRBD2. With V trimmed by 4 bases and J by 4 bases, 14 bases remained unmatched. The germline V gene has CDR1 LGHNA and CDR2 YSLEER. The CDR3 spans 17 residues. CDR3 amino acids: CASSPGAGTSILYEQYF. In nucleotides, the CDR3 is TGCGCCAGCAGCCCTGGTGCTGGGACTAGCATATTGTACGAGCAGTACTTC.

There are a few counts of this clone. This chain uses TRBV11-3 with TRBJ2-7, with 7 bases matching TRBD1. Germline V gene sequence: CDR1 SGHNT, CDR2 YENEEA. The V gene end was trimmed by 5 bases and the J gene end by 6 bases; junction bases not matched to a gene: 13. The length of the CDR3 is 15 residues. CDR3 coding DNA: TGTGCCAGCAGCGCGACCGGGACAGACCTCAGCGAGCAGTACTTC. Its protein product is CASSATGTDLSEQYF. The variable domain in full, completed from reference TRBV11-3 and TRBJ2-7, reads EAGVVQSPRYKIIEKKQPVAFWCNPISGHNTLYWYLQNLGQGPELLIRYENEEAVDDSQLPKDRFSAERLKGVDSTLKIQPAELGDSAVYLCASSATGTDLSEQYFGPGTRLTVT.

V is TRBV28 and J is TRBJ2-1, with unresolved D. The length of the CDR3 is 15 residues. Trimming removed 4 bases from V and 3 bases from J, with 13 bases in between. In germline, CDR1 is MDHEN, CDR2 SYDVKM. CDR3 residues: CASSSVPRYYNEQFF. CDR3 DNA sequence: TGTGCCAGCAGTTCAGTCCCGAGGTACTACAATGAGCAGTTCTTC.

The V and J genes are TRBV5-1 and TRBJ2-3; 9 bases are shared with TRBD1. The CDR3 is 17 amino acids. After removal of 0 bases from V and 0 bases from J, the junction contained 5 bases not matched to a gene. Looked up from germline, CDR1 is SGHRS and CDR2 is YFSETQ. The CDR3 DNA reads TGCGCCAGCAGCTTGGCCGGGACAGGGACAAGCACAGATACGCAGTATTTT. As protein: CASSLAGTGTSTDTQYF.

The rearrangement links TRBV14 to TRBJ1-1; D remains unclear. Deletions cut 0 bases from V and 4 bases from J, with 9 bases between. The germline CDR1 and CDR2 sequences are SGHDN and FVKESK. The length of the CDR3 is 14 residues. In nucleotides, the CDR3 is TGTGCCAGCAGCCAAGATTCCACGGGCACTGAAGCTTTCTTT. This codes for CASSQDSTGTEAFF.

This clone was detected ten times or more. The V gene is TRBV6-4, the J gene TRBJ2-1; 7 nucleotides align to TRBD2. V shed 4 bases, J shed 6 bases, and the junction held 9 bases outside the gene matches. The CDR3 is 15 amino acids. The V gene's germline CDR1 is MRHNA and CDR2 SNTAGT. The CDR3 DNA follows: TGTGCCAGCAGTGGCAGGGCGGGAGAAGGCAATGAGCAGTTCTTC. Residues: CASSGRAGEGNEQFF.

This clone was seen more than once but under ten times. The chain couples TRBV5-4 to TRBJ1-1, with D maybe TRBD1 (6 bases). Per germline, CDR1 SGHNT and CDR2 YYREEE (reference sequence). CDR3 length: 15 residues. Trimming left V 4 bases short and J 1 base short, with 14 bases between. The CDR3 nucleotides read TGTGCCAGCAGCCCCAGACAGGCCCCGAACACTGAAGCTTTCTTT. Its translation is CASSPRQAPNTEAFF.

The V and J genes are TRBV27 and TRBJ2-1; a weak D match, TRBD2 (6 bases). Germline V gene data show CDR1 as MNHEY and CDR2 as SMNVEV (reference sequence). V was trimmed by 3 bases and J by 3 bases, leaving 12 bases between them. CDR3 length equals 15 residues. The CDR3 spells CASSFGGTGYNEQFF. The CDR3 DNA reads as TGTGCCAGCAGTTTTGGAGGGACGGGCTACAATGAGCAGTTCTTC.

The CDR3 DNA reads TGCAGTGCTAGAGGGCTAGACGAGCAGTACTTC. This encodes CSARGLDEQYF. This chain links TRBV20-1 with TRBJ2-7, with no clear D. V was cut by 1 base and J by 5 bases, with 6 bases left in between. The CDR3 is 11 amino acids. Per the germline V gene, CDR1 is DFQATT and CDR2 is SNEGSKA (reference sequence).

The chain employs TRBV10-1 and TRBJ2-7; D may be TRBD1 (5 bases). The V end lost 10 bases, the J end lost 1 base, and 17 bases lay between the germline ends. The CDR3 sequence is 14 residues long. The germline V gene encodes CDR1 WNHNN and CDR2 SYGVQD (reference sequence). CDR3 sequence (DNA): TGCGCCAATAAGACGTTCCAGGGTTCCTACGAGCAGTACTTC. Protein: CANKTFQGSYEQYF.

The chain has TRBV28 and TRBJ1-2; a weak D match, TRBD1 (6 bases). The CDR3 has 15 amino acids. Per the germline V gene, CDR1 is MDHEN and CDR2 is SYDVKM. V lost 8 bases and J lost 5, with 21 bases in between. The CDR3 nucleotides are TGTGCCAGCGGGCGCGAGGGGGAACGCGGTTATGGCTACACCTTC. It codes for CASGREGERGYGYTF.

The chain combines TRBV7-3 with TRBJ2-1, with D maybe TRBD2 (5 bases). Per the germline V gene, CDR1 is SGHTA and CDR2 is FQGTGA. The CDR3 sequence is 12 residues long. V dropped 5 bases and J dropped 7 bases, with 9 bases sitting between them. CDR3 sequence reads: CASSPGGNEQFF. DNA for the CDR3: TGTGCCAGCAGCCCCGGCGGGAATGAGCAGTTCTTC.

CDR3 region: CASSLRPITSGGTDTQYF. Written as DNA, the CDR3 is TGTGCCAGCAGTTTACGACCGATAACAAGCGGAGGAACAGATACGCAGTATTTT. This sequence joins TRBV27 and TRBJ2-3, with D perhaps matching TRBD2 (5 bases). V lost 2 bases and J lost 3, with 21 bases in between. The CDR3 extends over 18 amino acids. CDR1 MNHEY and CDR2 SMNVEV come from the germline V gene (reference sequence).